This TCR beta chain was identified during a study of T cell repertoires in cytomegalovirus infection. Study-wide context: Public TCR beta signature analysis indicated the presence of both CMV infection and matching HLA type.

For this clonotype: Its target is unknown.

Study results and limitations: Clonotypes of TCR beta that were HLA-C-restricted and CMV-specific dominated the ex vivo response. Identification of carriers of CMV plus the relevant HLA was achieved through cumulative public TCR beta family frequency.

From the reads, TCRdb called clonotypes with MiXCR, one entry per CDR3 protein. The sample yields about 150,000 distinct CDR3 sequences, 20% to 30% seen once. This receptor was obtained from a human donor in good health (CMV status not recorded). Some clones in this sample may be carry-over from other donors' samples. The specimen was PBMCs.

CDR3 protein: CASRGQGARTGELFF. The CDR3 bases are TGTGCCAGCAGAGGACAGGGGGCGCGCACCGGGGAGCTGTTTTTT. The chain employs TRBV28 and TRBJ2-2, with 11 bases aligning to TRBD1. J lost 4 bases, V lost 6 bases, and 4 bases had no gene match. Germline assignment: CDR1 MDHEN and CDR2 SYDVKM. The CDR3 sequence is 15 residues long.